This TCR beta chain was observed in a study of blood T cell repertoires in COVID-19. Study-level background: Spain, Italy and the United States supplied samples that represented acute and convalescent COVID-19. Sample material is recorded as cDNA or gDNA derived from T cells, B-cell-depleted T cells, or PBMCs.

As originally analysed: The authors estimated nucleated cell counts from reference gene primer amplification. Sequencing used immunoSEQ multiplex PCR; TCRdb keeps in-frame clones, though not all of them. V and J calls and clone size are as listed in that table; D and trimming were resolved from the DNA. Among about 400,000 clones listed, roughly 90% were seen once. The source material was peripheral blood. The clonotype was recovered from a man between 40 and 49 years old with acute or convalescent COVID-19.

CDR3 coding DNA: TGTGCCAGCAGCGTAGATTACAAGTCGCCCCAGCATTTT. Translated: CASSVDYKSPQHF. The chain uses TRBV9 and TRBJ1-5; D remains ambiguous. From germline, CDR1 is SGDLS and CDR2 YYNGEE. V lost 0 bases to trimming and J lost 9 bases, with 10 bases between them. The CDR3 is 13 residues long.